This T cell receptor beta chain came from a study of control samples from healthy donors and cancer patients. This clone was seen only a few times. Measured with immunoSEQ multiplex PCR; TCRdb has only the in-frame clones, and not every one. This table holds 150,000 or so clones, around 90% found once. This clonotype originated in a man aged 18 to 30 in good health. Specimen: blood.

CDR3 sequence reads: CASSGQNNEQFF. The DNA of the CDR3 is TGTGCCAGCAGCGGACAGAACAATGAGCAGTTCTTC. The V and J genes are TRBV11-3 and TRBJ2-1; TRBD1 might be the D (6 bases). This CDR3 spans 12 amino acids. V shed 5 bases and J shed 5 bases, with 7 bases lying between them. Germline lookup yields CDR1 SGHNT and CDR2 YENEEA.